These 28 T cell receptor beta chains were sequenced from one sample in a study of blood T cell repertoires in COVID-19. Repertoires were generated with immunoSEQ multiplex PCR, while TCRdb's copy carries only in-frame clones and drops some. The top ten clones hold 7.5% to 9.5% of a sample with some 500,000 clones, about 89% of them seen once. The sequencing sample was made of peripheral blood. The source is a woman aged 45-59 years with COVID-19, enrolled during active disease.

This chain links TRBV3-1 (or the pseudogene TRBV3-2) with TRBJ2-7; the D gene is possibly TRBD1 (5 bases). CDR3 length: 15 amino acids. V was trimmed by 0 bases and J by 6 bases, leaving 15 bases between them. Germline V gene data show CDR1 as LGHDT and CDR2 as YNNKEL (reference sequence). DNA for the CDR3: TGTGCCAGCAGCCAAGACCTACAGGTCTCGGGCGAGCAGTACTTC. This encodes CASSQDLQVSGEQYF.

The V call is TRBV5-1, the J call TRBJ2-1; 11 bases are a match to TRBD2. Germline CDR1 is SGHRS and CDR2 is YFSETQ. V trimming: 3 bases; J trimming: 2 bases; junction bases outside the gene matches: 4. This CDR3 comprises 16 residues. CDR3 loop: CASSSGLAGPYNEQFF. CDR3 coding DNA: TGCGCCAGCAGCTCAGGACTAGCGGGCCCCTACAATGAGCAGTTCTTC. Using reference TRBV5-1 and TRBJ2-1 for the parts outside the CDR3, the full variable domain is KAGVTQTPRYLIKTRGQQVTLSCSPISGHRSVSWYQQTPGQGLQFLFEYFSETQRNKGNFPGRFSGRQFSNSRSEMNVSTLELGDSALYLCASSSGLAGPYNEQFFGPGTRLTVL.

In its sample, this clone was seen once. This CDR3 is CASSSWAGFNYGYTF. As DNA, the CDR3 is TGTGCCAGCAGCTCCTGGGCGGGCTTTAACTATGGCTACACCTTC. The chain carries TRBV5-8 and TRBJ1-2; no clear D gene. The germline V gene has CDR1 SGHTS and CDR2 YDEGEE. Between the trimmed V and J ends, which lost 3 bases and 1 base, there was a span of 13 bases. This CDR3 region has 15 residues.

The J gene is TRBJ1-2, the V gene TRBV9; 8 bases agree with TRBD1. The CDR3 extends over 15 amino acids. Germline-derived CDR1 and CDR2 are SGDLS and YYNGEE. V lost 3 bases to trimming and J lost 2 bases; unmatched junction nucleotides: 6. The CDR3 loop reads CASSGGQAMNYGYTF. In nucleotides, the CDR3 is TGTGCCAGCAGCGGGGGACAGGCGATGAACTATGGCTACACCTTC.

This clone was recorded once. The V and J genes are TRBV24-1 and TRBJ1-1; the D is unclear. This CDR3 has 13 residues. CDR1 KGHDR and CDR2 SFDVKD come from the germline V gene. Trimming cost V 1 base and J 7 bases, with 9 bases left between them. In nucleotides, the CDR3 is TGTGCCACCAGTGATTTTAGGCGGCATGAAGCTTTCTTT. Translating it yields CATSDFRRHEAFF.

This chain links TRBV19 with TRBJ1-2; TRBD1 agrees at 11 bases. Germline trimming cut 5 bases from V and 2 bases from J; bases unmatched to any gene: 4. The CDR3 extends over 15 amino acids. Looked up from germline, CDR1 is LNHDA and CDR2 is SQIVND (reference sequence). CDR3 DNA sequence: TGTGCCAGTAGTGCCCGGACAGGGGGCAACTATGGCTACACCTTC. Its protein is CASSARTGGNYGYTF.

CDR3 loop: CASSLGTLDTQYF. DNA of the CDR3: TGTGCCAGCAGCCTTGGGACTTTGGATACGCAGTATTTT. The V call is TRBV11-3, the J call TRBJ2-3; tentative D call: TRBD2 (6 bases). Trimming left V 5 bases short and J 6 bases short, with 12 bases between. The CDR3 consists of 13 residues. The V gene's germline CDR1 is SGHNT and CDR2 YENEEA.

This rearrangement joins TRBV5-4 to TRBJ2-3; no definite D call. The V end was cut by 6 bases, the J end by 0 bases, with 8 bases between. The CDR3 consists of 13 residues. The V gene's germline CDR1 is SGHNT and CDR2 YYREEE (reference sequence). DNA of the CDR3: TGTGCCAGCAACAACCTTAGCACAGATACGCAGTATTTT. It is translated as CASNNLSTDTQYF.

The DNA of the CDR3 is TGTGCCAGCAGTTCGTCCAGGGGGGTTAACGAGCAGTACTTC. It is translated as CASSSSRGVNEQYF. J is TRBJ2-7 and V is TRBV7-9, with D possibly TRBD1 on 7 matching bases. Deletions cut 6 bases from V and 5 bases from J, with 17 bases between. Germline V gene sequence: CDR1 SEHNR, CDR2 FQNEAQ (reference sequence). The CDR3 contains 14 residues.

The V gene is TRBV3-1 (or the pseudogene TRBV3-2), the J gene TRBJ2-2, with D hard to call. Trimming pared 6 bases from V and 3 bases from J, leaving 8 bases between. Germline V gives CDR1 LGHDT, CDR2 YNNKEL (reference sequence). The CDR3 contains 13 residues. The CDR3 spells CASRQTYTGELFF. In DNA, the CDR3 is TGTGCCAGCAGGCAGACATACACCGGGGAGCTGTTTTTT.

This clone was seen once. In DNA form, the CDR3 reads TGCGCCAGCAGCCAAGAATCGACAGTGCTTAACTATGGCTACACCTTC. Translated: CASSQESTVLNYGYTF. The J gene is TRBJ1-2, the V gene TRBV4-1; D may be TRBD1 (5 bases). Trimming stripped 0 bases from V and 1 base from J, with 12 bases between. CDR3 length: 16 residues. CDR1 MGHRA and CDR2 YSYEKL come from the germline V gene.

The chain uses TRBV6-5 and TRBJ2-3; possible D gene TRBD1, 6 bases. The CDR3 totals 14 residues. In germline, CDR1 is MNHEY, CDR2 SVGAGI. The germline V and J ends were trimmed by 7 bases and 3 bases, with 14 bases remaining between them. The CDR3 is CASTPGQPTDTQYF. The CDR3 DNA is TGTGCCAGCACCCCCGGACAGCCTACAGATACGCAGTATTTT.

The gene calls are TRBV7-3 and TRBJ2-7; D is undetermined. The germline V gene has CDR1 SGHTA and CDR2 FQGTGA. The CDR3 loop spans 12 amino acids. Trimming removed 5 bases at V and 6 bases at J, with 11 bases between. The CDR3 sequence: CASSQRSSEQYF. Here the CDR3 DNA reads TGTGCCAGCAGCCAAAGAAGTAGCGAGCAGTACTTC.

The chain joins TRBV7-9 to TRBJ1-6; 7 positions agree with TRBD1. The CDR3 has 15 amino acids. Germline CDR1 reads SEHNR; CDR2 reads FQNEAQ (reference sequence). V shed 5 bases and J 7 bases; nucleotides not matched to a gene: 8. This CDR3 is CASSDNRGGNSPLHF. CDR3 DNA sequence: TGTGCCAGCAGCGATAACAGGGGCGGCAATTCACCCCTCCACTTT.

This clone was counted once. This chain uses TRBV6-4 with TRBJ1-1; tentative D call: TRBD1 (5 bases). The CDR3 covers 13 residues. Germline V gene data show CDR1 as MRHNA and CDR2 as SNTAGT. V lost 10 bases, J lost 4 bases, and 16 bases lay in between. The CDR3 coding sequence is TGTGCCACCATTGGCGCGGGACGCACTGAAGCTTTCTTT. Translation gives CATIGAGRTEAFF.

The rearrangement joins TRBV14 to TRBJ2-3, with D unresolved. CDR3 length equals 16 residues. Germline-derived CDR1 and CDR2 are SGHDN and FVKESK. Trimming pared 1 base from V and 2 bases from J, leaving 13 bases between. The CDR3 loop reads CASSQVESSVTDTQYF. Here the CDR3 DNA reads TGTGCCAGCAGCCAAGTCGAGTCATCCGTCACAGATACGCAGTATTTT.

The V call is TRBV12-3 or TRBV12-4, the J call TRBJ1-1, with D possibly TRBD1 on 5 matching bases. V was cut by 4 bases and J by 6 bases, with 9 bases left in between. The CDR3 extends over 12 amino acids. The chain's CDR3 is CASSYQGSEAFF. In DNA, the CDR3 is TGTGCCAGCAGTTACCAGGGCTCTGAAGCTTTCTTT.

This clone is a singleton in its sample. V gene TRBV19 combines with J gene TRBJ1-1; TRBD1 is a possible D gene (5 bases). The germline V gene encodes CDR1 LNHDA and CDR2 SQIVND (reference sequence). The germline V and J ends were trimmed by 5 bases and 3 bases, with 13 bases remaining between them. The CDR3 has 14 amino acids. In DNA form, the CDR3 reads TGTGCCAGTAGTGGGGCCTTTCGGGACACTGAAGCTTTCTTT. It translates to CASSGAFRDTEAFF.

The CDR3 DNA sequence: TGTGCCAGCAGCTTTGGACAGGGACCCTACGAGCAGTACTTC. It yields the protein CASSFGQGPYEQYF. The V gene is TRBV11-2, the J gene TRBJ2-7, with 8 positions matching TRBD1. CDR3 length: 14 amino acids. Germline-derived CDR1 and CDR2 are SGHAT and FQNNGV. The V gene end was trimmed by 3 bases and the J gene end by 2 bases; junction bases not matched to a gene: 3.

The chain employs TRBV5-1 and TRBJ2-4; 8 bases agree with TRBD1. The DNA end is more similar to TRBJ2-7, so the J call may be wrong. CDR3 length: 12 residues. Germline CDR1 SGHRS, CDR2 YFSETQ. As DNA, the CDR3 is TGCGCCAGCAGCCTGACAGGGGACGAGCAGTACTTC. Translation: CASSLTGDEQYF.

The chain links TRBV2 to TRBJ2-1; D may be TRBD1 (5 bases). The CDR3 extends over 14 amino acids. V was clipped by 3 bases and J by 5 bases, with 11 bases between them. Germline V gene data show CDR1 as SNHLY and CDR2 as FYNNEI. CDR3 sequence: CASSEWGPNNEQFF. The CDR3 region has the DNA TGTGCCAGCAGTGAGTGGGGCCCAAACAATGAGCAGTTCTTC.

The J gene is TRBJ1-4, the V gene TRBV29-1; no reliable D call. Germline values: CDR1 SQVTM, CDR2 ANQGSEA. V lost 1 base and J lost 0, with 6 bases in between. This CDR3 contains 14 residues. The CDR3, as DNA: TGCAGCGTTGAAGCCGAGGCAACTAATGAAAAACTGTTTTTT. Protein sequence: CSVEAEATNEKLFF.

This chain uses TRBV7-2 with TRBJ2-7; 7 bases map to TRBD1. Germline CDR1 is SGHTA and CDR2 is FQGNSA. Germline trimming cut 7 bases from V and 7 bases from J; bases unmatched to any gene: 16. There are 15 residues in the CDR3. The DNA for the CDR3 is TGTGCCAGCACCTCCGGTAACAGGGGAACTGTAGAGCAGTACTTC. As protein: CASTSGNRGTVEQYF.

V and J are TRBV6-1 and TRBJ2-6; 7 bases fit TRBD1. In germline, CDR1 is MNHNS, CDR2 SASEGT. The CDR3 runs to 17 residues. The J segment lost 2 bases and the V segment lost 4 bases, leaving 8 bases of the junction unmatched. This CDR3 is CASSGLTTGTGANVLTF. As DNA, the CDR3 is TGTGCCAGCAGTGGCCTGACGACAGGGACTGGGGCCAACGTCCTGACTTTC.

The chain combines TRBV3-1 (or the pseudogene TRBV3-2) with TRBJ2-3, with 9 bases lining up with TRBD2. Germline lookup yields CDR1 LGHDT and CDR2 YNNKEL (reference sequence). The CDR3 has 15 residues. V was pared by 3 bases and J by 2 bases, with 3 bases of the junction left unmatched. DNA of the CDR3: TGTGCCAGCAGCCAGCTAGCGGGGTTCACAGATACGCAGTATTTT. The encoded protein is CASSQLAGFTDTQYF.

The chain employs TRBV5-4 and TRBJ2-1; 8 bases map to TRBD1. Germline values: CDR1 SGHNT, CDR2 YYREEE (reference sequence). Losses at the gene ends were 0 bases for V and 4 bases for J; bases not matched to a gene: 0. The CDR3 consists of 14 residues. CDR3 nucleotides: TGTGCCAGCAGCTTGGGACAGGGGTACAATGAGCAGTTCTTC. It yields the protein CASSLGQGYNEQFF.

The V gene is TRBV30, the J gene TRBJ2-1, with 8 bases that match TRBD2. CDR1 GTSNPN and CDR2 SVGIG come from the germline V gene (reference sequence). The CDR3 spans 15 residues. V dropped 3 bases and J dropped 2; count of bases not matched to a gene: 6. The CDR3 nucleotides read TGTGCCTGGAGCCAAGCGGGGGTGCCCTACAATGAGCAGTTCTTC. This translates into CAWSQAGVPYNEQFF.

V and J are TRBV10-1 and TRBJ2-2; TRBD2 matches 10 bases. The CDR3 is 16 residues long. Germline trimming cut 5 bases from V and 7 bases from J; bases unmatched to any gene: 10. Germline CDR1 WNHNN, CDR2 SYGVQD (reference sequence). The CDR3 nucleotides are TGCGCCAGCAGTTCCCAAGCGGGGGGGCCGGACGGGGAGCTGTTTTTT. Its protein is CASSSQAGGPDGELFF.